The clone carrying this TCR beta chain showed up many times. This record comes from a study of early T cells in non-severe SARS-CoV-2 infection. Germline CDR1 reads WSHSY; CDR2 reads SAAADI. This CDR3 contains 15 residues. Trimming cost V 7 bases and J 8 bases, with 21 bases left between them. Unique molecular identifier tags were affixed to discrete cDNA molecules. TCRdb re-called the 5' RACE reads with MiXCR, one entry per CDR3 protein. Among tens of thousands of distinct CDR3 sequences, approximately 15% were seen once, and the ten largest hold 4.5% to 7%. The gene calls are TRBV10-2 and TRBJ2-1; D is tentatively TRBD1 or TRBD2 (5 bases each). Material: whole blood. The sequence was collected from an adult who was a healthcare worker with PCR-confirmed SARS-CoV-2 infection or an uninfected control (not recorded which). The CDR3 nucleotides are TGCGCCAGCACCCCCGGTGGGGGTGGGTTCTATGAGCAGTTCTTC. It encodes CASTPGGGGFYEQFF.